This T cell receptor (beta chain) appears in the sequencing data of a study of T cells in Graves' hyperthyroidism and ophthalmopathy. CDR1 is SGHDN and CDR2 is FVKESK in the germline V gene. V gave up 4 bases and J gave up 1 base; unmatched junction bases: 6. The CDR3 is made up of 16 amino acids. Authors of the study amplified TCR beta CDR3 regions from RNA transcripts. The HTBI set primed first-round TCR CDR3 RT-PCR. MiXCR was run by TCRdb on the multiplex PCR reads, yielding one entry per CDR3 protein. This sample has some 360,000 distinct CDR3 sequences, with 18% found just once. This clonotype was seen at least ten times. Its specificity is unknown. Study outcomes and limitations: Blood also held most thyroid clonotypes expanded beyond 0.001. Ophthalmopathy, which appeared later, was predicted by the model a median around 6.5 months before onset. Separation of ophthalmopathy from stable hyperthyroidism was achieved by a 13 V-J model.

The V gene is TRBV14, the J gene TRBJ2-5, with 10 bases aligning to TRBD1. The TCR was taken from a woman between 35 and 50 years old with Graves' ophthalmopathy. The specimen was blood. The CDR3 DNA follows: TGTGCCAGCAGCCTAGGGACAGGGGAGCCCCAAGAGACCCAGTACTTC. Translation: CASSLGTGEPQETQYF.